This T cell receptor (beta chain) was obtained from a study of preoperative IRX-2 immunotherapy in early breast cancer (dated 2019 in TCRdb). The sample's treatment or condition label, in plain terms: preoperative locoregional IRX-2 cytokine immunotherapy. The samples were obtained from a phase Ib study in which preoperative, locoregional IRX-2 cytokine immunotherapy intended to prime immune responses was tested. Donors were patients with early-stage breast cancer who received IRX-2 before surgery. Preparation of the library involved the immunoSEQ multiplex PCR assay. TCRdb retrieved this table from immuneACCESS and kept in-frame rearrangements only. Not all clones are present; in checked studies, unresolved V genes account for under half, and no reason is known for the remainder. Present in this sample are around 11,000 clones, 75% to 90% of which were seen just once. Around 5.4% of the sample is held by the ten biggest clonotypes.

The CDR3 sequence holds 18 residues, the cysteine and phenylalanine included. Kept here is only the CDR3 DNA, which spans 54 bases and is read in frame from base 1. CDR1 and CDR2, per the germline V gene (reference sequence), are LNHDA and SQIVND. V lost 2 bases and J lost 0 bases; the stretch between them is 14 bases long. This clone has only one observation. Its specific antigen is unknown. It has no much larger one-base neighbor in the sample; base qualities were not kept. Rearrangement joined TRBV19 to TRBJ2-6, with the D gene not clear enough to name. This sequence was found in a human donor with breast cancer. The sample consisted of lymph node tissue, taken before IRX-2 immunotherapy. The bases read TGTGCCAGTAGTATACCTCCGGGTATGAGCTCTGGGGCCAACGTCCTGACTTTC. Its amino acids are CASSIPPGMSSGANVLTF.